This T cell receptor (beta chain) originates from a study of T-cell reconstitution after alpha-beta-depleted transplantation in children. Many counts were recorded for this clonotype. As it was prepared, the TCRbeta library received unique molecular identifiers. TCRdb independently ran MiXCR on the PCR reads; one entry per CDR3 protein. Here the sample spans some 240,000 distinct CDR3 sequences, 9.7% being singletons. Trimming cost V 4 bases and J 0 bases, with 10 bases left between them. Germline-derived CDR1 and CDR2 are SGHKS and YYEKEE (reference sequence). The CDR3 is 14 amino acids. The chain employs TRBV5-5 and TRBJ1-1; D uncertain. This TCR was recovered from a human donor who donated a stem cell graft to a child with SCID. The source was PBMCs from the stem cell graft donor, collected from the stem cell graft. CDR3 sequence (DNA): TGTGCCAGCAGCCGGGTGACGGTGAACACTGAAGCTTTCTTT. This translates into CASSRVTVNTEAFF.